This T cell receptor (beta chain) was recovered during a study of T cell responses to AZD1222 COVID-19 vaccine. Libraries were prepared by immunoSEQ multiplex PCR; TCRdb keeps only in-frame clonotypes and omits some of them. The sample shows roughly 120,000 clones, 85% to 95% of them seen only once. Per germline, CDR1 SGHRS and CDR2 YFSETQ. Trimming took off 4 bases at V and 3 bases at J, with 11 bases between the two ends. This CDR3 is built from 14 residues. Comments on this clone: Its cognate antigen is unknown.

Findings and caveats of the study: Every sample of the repertoires postdated the peak T cell response. Donors were chiefly white British, with a greater number of females, and clonal diversity was perhaps underestimated.

The sample in question was peripheral blood, obtained on day 0 of AZD1222 vaccination. The chain couples TRBV5-1 to TRBJ2-1; D may be TRBD2 (5 bases). The source of this sequence is an adult in good health. CDR3 nucleotides: TGCGCCAGCAGCCTAACAGCGGTCTACAATGAGCAGTTCTTC. Amino acids: CASSLTAVYNEQFF.